This T cell receptor (beta chain) stems from a study of OX40 agonist ivuxolimab in advanced cancers. For the study at large: Under the entry rules, prior anti-PD-1, anti-PD-L1 or anti-CTLA-4 therapy was allowed, and around 36% had some. Three patients got partial responses; one had hepatocellular carcinoma and two had cutaneous melanoma.

The length of the CDR3 is 14 residues. Germline V gene data show CDR1 as SNHLY and CDR2 as FYNNEI. V was pared by 8 bases and J by 0 bases, with 13 bases between. Study-wide findings and caveats: Also present in some nonresponders was a low level of normalized T-cell clonal expansion. Both blood CD4+ and CD8+ T cells showed clonal growth by week 6 at 0.1 to 3.0 mg/kg.

The method was immunoSEQ multiplex PCR; TCRdb's version includes in-frame clones alone and lacks a portion of them. There are approximately 82,000 clones in the sample; less than 90% occur only once, and approximately 0.78% lies in the top ten. Notes on this clone: What it binds is unknown.

The V gene is TRBV2, the J gene TRBJ1-2; D might be TRBD1 (5 bases). Source: CD4+ or CD8+ T cells sorted from blood, taken in a trial of the OX40 agonist ivuxolimab. This sequence originates from an adult with an advanced solid tumor such as melanoma, head and neck, liver or kidney cancer. The CDR3 DNA reads TGTGCCAGCTCCTGGGGGGAACCTAACTATGGCTACACCTTC. Residues: CASSWGEPNYGYTF. The whole variable domain, filled in from reference TRBV2 and TRBJ1-2, reads EPEVTQTPSHQVTQMGQEVILRCVPISNHLYFYWYRQILGQKVEFLVSFYNNEISEKSEIFDDQFSVERPDGSNFTLKIRSTKLEDSAMYFCASSWGEPNYGYTFGSGTRLTVV.